The TCR beta chain described here comes from a study of blood T cell repertoires in COVID-19. Turning to the study itself: PBMCs, B-cell-depleted T cells, or T cells were the source of the cDNA or gDNA that made up the material.

V lost 2 bases to trimming and J lost 5 bases, with 12 bases between them. CDR1 is MNHEY, CDR2 SMNVEV, per germline (reference sequence). CDR3 length equals 14 residues. Recruited during active infection, patients (from Seattle) were subsequently followed longitudinally. This clone is a singleton in its sample. Under the authors' procedure: The assay estimated nucleated cells by amplifying reference gene primers. Measured with immunoSEQ multiplex PCR; TCRdb has only the in-frame clones, and not every one. That table gives V, J and clone size, and the DNA gave D and trimming. The sample shows about 230,000 clones, roughly 81% of them seen only once.

This sequence joins TRBV27 and TRBJ2-5; D is perhaps TRBD1 (6 bases). The sequencing sample was made of peripheral blood. This sequence originates from a woman of 80 years or more with COVID-19, enrolled during active disease. The CDR3 protein is CASSLLSTGETQYF. The CDR3, as DNA: TGTGCCAGCAGTTTACTATCCACAGGGGAGACCCAGTACTTC.